This TCR beta chain is from a study of metastatic and nonmetastatic thyroid tumors. MiXCR re-clonotyped the PCR reads for TCRdb. The data show approximately 28,000 clones, roughly 19% seen once. No patient had received any treatment before thyroid surgery. This clone is medium-sized within its sample. The CDR3 is 15 residues long. V trimming: 4 bases; J trimming: 8 bases; junction bases outside the gene matches: 11. The receptor comes from a female donor with papillary thyroid cancer or a benign thyroid nodule (not recorded which). Some clones in this sample may be carry-over from other donors' samples. Sequenced sample: blood. The chain recombines TRBV12-3 or TRBV12-4 with TRBJ1-2; TRBD1 matches 9 bases. The chain's CDR3 is CASSYGGQGGGGYTF. The CDR3 coding sequence is TGTGCCAGCAGTTATGGGGGACAGGGAGGTGGAGGCTACACCTTC.